This T cell receptor (beta chain) was obtained from a study of immune evolution from preneoplasia to lung adenocarcinoma. Study-wide context: HLA loss of heterozygosity: 5.5% to 8.5% AIS, about 14% MIA, about 30% ADC, none AAH.

Clones were sequenced by immunoSEQ multiplex PCR, and TCRdb holds only the in-frame ones, with some missing. Of 3,000 to 4,500 clones in the sample, about 75% were seen once. The CDR3 covers 14 residues. Trimming stripped 1 base from V and 7 bases from J, with 13 bases between. Germline CDR1 is SNHLY and CDR2 is FYNNEI. Each case's diagnosis was confirmed by two pathologists on H&E. As concerns this clone: The antigen is undetermined.

Study-wide findings and caveats: Normal lung had highest clonality; later lesions appeared denser, more diverse.

The sequencing sample was made of FFPE minimally invasive lung adenocarcinoma tissue. The sequence derives from a person aged 55-79 years with lung adenocarcinoma. This chain uses TRBV2 with TRBJ2-5; possible D gene TRBD2, 6 bases. The CDR3 coding sequence is TGTGCCAGCAGTGAAGTGGGAGGTTCGGGGACCCAGTACTTC. This gives the protein CASSEVGGSGTQYF. Variable domain in full (rest from reference TRBV2 and TRBJ2-5): EPEVTQTPSHQVTQMGQEVILRCVPISNHLYFYWYRQILGQKVEFLVSFYNNEISEKSEIFDDQFSVERPDGSNFTLKIRSTKLEDSAMYFCASSEVGGSGTQYFGPGTRLLVL.